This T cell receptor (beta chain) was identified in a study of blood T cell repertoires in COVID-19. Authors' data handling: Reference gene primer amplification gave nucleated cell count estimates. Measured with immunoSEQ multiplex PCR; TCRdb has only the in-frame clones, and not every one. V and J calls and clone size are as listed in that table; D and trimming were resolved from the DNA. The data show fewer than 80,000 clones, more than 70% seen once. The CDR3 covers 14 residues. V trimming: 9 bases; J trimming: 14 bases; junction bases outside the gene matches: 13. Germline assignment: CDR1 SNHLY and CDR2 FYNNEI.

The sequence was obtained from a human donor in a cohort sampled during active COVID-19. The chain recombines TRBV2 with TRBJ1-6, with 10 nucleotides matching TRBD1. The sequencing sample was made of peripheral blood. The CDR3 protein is CASTPGQGFGTLHF. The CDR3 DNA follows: TGTGCCAGTACCCCGGGACAGGGGTTTGGTACCCTCCACTTT.